The rows below give T cell receptor beta chains drawn from one sample of a study of T cell repertoires and Cas9 in healthy adults. The table came from immunoSEQ multiplex PCR; TCRdb's copy has only in-frame clones and leaves some out. The data contain about 22,000 clones, around 93% of them singletons. Sequencing used CD4+ effector T cells (CD127+, CD25-, CD137-, CD154-) from PBMCs; culture status not recorded. The receptor set was obtained from a human donor in good health. The CDR3 runs from the conserved cysteine through the conserved F or W. D genes are given only for firm matches. Not every row has a clone size; where given, it reads once, few, many or a size class.

d_call: TRBD1; clone_size: once; j_call: TRBJ2-4; v_call: TRBV10-3; cdr3_aa: CAISESYRTGHWVGVQYF; cdr3_nt: TGTGCCATCAGTGAGTCGTATAGGACAGGTCATTGGGTGGGAGTTCAGTACTTC
d_call: TRBD2; clone_size: -; j_call: TRBJ2-1; v_call: TRBV5-1; cdr3_aa: CASSLTSGSNEQFF; cdr3_nt: TGCGCCAGCAGCTTGACTAGCGGGAGCAATGAGCAGTTCTTC
d_call: TRBD2; clone_size: -; j_call: TRBJ2-3; v_call: TRBV11-3; cdr3_aa: CASSSDSSGGWTDTQYF; cdr3_nt: TGTGCCAGCAGCTCAGATAGTAGCGGGGGCTGGACAGATACGCAGTATTTT
d_call: -; clone_size: -; j_call: TRBJ1-3; v_call: TRBV19; cdr3_aa: CASSTGHSSGNTIYF; cdr3_nt: TGTGCCAGTAGTACAGGACACAGCTCTGGAAACACCATATATTTT
d_call: -; clone_size: -; j_call: TRBJ2-3; v_call: TRBV9; cdr3_aa: CASSVSFTDTQYF; cdr3_nt: TGTGCCAGCAGCGTATCATTCACAGATACGCAGTATTTT
d_call: -; clone_size: once; j_call: TRBJ1-5; v_call: TRBV28; cdr3_aa: CASSLRGRGSNQPQHF; cdr3_nt: TGTGCCAGCAGTTTGAGAGGGCGGGGTAGCAATCAGCCCCAGCATTTT
d_call: -; clone_size: few; j_call: TRBJ2-7; v_call: TRBV10-3; cdr3_aa: CAISETGPPSYEQYF; cdr3_nt: TGTGCCATCAGTGAGACAGGGCCACCCTCCTACGAGCAGTACTTC
d_call: -; clone_size: -; j_call: TRBJ1-5; v_call: TRBV7-2; cdr3_aa: CASSFQATQPQHF; cdr3_nt: TGTGCCAGCAGCTTCCAGGCTACCCAGCCCCAGCATTTT
d_call: -; clone_size: few; j_call: TRBJ1-1; v_call: TRBV5-1; cdr3_aa: CASGKGPSEAFF; cdr3_nt: TGCGCCAGCGGGAAGGGACCGAGTGAAGCTTTCTTT
d_call: TRBD1; clone_size: -; j_call: TRBJ1-5; v_call: TRBV10-2; cdr3_aa: CASSVGAGGQPQHF; cdr3_nt: TGCGCCAGCAGTGTGGGGGCAGGGGGGCAGCCCCAGCATTTT
d_call: -; clone_size: -; j_call: TRBJ1-2; v_call: TRBV30; cdr3_aa: CAWRGRSRLGGYTF; cdr3_nt: TGTGCCTGGAGGGGGAGGAGCCGGTTGGGCGGCTACACCTTC
d_call: -; clone_size: -; j_call: TRBJ1-2; v_call: TRBV18; cdr3_aa: CASSPGNVFDGYTF; cdr3_nt: TGTGCCAGCTCACCAGGGAACGTGTTCGATGGCTACACCTTC
d_call: -; clone_size: -; j_call: TRBJ1-6; v_call: TRBV14; cdr3_aa: CASSQGRENSPLHF; cdr3_nt: TGTGCCAGCAGCCAAGGCAGGGAGAATTCACCCCTCCACTTT
d_call: TRBD2; clone_size: -; j_call: TRBJ2-3; v_call: TRBV7-9; cdr3_aa: CASSDRAGDTDTQYF; cdr3_nt: TGTGCCAGCAGCGACCGAGCGGGGGACACAGATACGCAGTATTTT
d_call: -; clone_size: -; j_call: TRBJ2-3; v_call: TRBV5-5; cdr3_aa: CASSSRPGADTQYF; cdr3_nt: TGTGCCAGCAGCTCTCGCCCGGGGGCAGATACGCAGTATTTT
d_call: -; clone_size: -; j_call: TRBJ1-2; v_call: TRBV18; cdr3_aa: CASSLRETNYGYTF; cdr3_nt: TGTGCCAGCTCACTTAGGGAAACCAACTATGGCTACACCTTC
d_call: -; clone_size: -; j_call: TRBJ2-7; v_call: TRBV4-2; cdr3_aa: CASSQVGSSSYEQYF; cdr3_nt: TGTGCCAGCAGCCAAGTGGGCTCGAGCTCCTACGAGCAGTACTTC
d_call: -; clone_size: -; j_call: TRBJ2-3; v_call: TRBV4-2; cdr3_aa: CASSQALQGNTQYF; cdr3_nt: TGTGCCAGCAGCCAAGCACTTCAGGGCAATACGCAGTATTTT
d_call: TRBD2; clone_size: -; j_call: TRBJ2-3; v_call: TRBV7-3; cdr3_aa: CASSLQLAESDTQYF; cdr3_nt: TGTGCCAGCAGCTTGCAGCTAGCGGAATCAGATACGCAGTATTTT
d_call: -; clone_size: -; j_call: TRBJ1-3; v_call: TRBV4-3; cdr3_aa: CASSQDAVSVGNTIYF; cdr3_nt: TGCGCCAGCAGCCAAGACGCGGTGAGCGTTGGAAACACCATATATTTT
d_call: -; clone_size: few; j_call: TRBJ2-5; v_call: TRBV6-1; cdr3_aa: CASSRQYQETQYF; cdr3_nt: TGTGCCAGCAGCCGACAGTACCAAGAGACCCAGTACTTC
d_call: -; clone_size: once; j_call: TRBJ2-3; v_call: TRBV5-1; cdr3_aa: CASSLTGRTDTQYF; cdr3_nt: TGCGCCAGCAGCTTGACGGGAAGAACAGATACGCAGTATTTT
d_call: TRBD2; clone_size: -; j_call: TRBJ2-1; v_call: TRBV5-4; cdr3_aa: CASSPDSGGYNEQFF; cdr3_nt: TGTGCCAGCAGCCCGGACTCGGGAGGATACAATGAGCAGTTCTTC
d_call: TRBD1; clone_size: -; j_call: TRBJ2-1; v_call: TRBV10-3; cdr3_aa: CAISNGDSVRNNEQFF; cdr3_nt: TGTGCCATCAGTAACGGGGACAGCGTCAGGAACAATGAGCAGTTCTTC
d_call: -; clone_size: once; j_call: TRBJ1-1; v_call: TRBV19; cdr3_aa: CASSLTRELNTEAFF; cdr3_nt: TGTGCCAGTAGTCTCACCAGGGAACTAAACACTGAAGCTTTCTTT
d_call: TRBD1; clone_size: -; j_call: TRBJ2-3; v_call: TRBV7-2; cdr3_aa: CASSQTIQGFSTDTQYF; cdr3_nt: TGTGCCAGCAGCCAGACGATACAGGGGTTTAGCACAGATACGCAGTATTTT
d_call: -; clone_size: -; j_call: TRBJ2-1; v_call: TRBV21-1; cdr3_aa: CASTRNGNEQFF; cdr3_nt: TGTGCCAGCACCCGGAATGGGAATGAGCAGTTCTTC
d_call: -; clone_size: once; j_call: TRBJ1-2; v_call: TRBV7-9; cdr3_aa: CASSPGGHYGYTF; cdr3_nt: TGTGCCAGCAGCCCCGGGGGCCACTATGGCTACACCTTC
d_call: -; clone_size: -; j_call: TRBJ2-4; v_call: TRBV15; cdr3_aa: CATSRAAWPNIQYF; cdr3_nt: TGTGCCACCAGCCGGGCAGCGTGGCCAAACATTCAGTACTTC
d_call: -; clone_size: -; j_call: TRBJ1-2; v_call: TRBV28; cdr3_aa: CASSFLDRDYGYTF; cdr3_nt: TGTGCCAGCAGTTTTTTGGACAGAGACTATGGCTACACCTTC
d_call: -; clone_size: -; j_call: TRBJ2-2; v_call: TRBV9; cdr3_aa: CASSVDSYTGELFF; cdr3_nt: TGTGCCAGCAGCGTAGACTCCTACACCGGGGAGCTGTTTTTT
d_call: -; clone_size: -; j_call: TRBJ1-5; v_call: TRBV6-1; cdr3_aa: CASSEGTYQPQHF; cdr3_nt: TGTGCCAGCAGTGAGGGTACGTATCAGCCCCAGCATTTT
d_call: TRBD2; clone_size: once; j_call: TRBJ2-1; v_call: TRBV7-2; cdr3_aa: CASSPLAGGYNEQFF; cdr3_nt: TGTGCCAGCAGCCCTCTAGCGGGGGGGTACAATGAGCAGTTCTTC
d_call: -; clone_size: few; j_call: TRBJ2-6; v_call: TRBV19; cdr3_aa: CASTWAGANVLTF; cdr3_nt: TGTGCCAGTACATGGGCTGGGGCCAACGTCCTGACTTTC
d_call: TRBD2; clone_size: once; j_call: TRBJ2-5; v_call: TRBV7-3; cdr3_aa: CASSLSPAGGPQETQYF; cdr3_nt: TGTGCCAGCAGCTTAAGTCCAGCGGGAGGGCCTCAAGAGACCCAGTACTTC
d_call: TRBD1; clone_size: -; j_call: TRBJ1-5; v_call: TRBV6-5; cdr3_aa: CASRNTGGNQPQHF; cdr3_nt: TGTGCCAGCAGAAATACAGGGGGCAATCAGCCCCAGCATTTT
d_call: -; clone_size: -; j_call: TRBJ1-2; v_call: TRBV4-1; cdr3_aa: CASSRLISGAYGYTF; cdr3_nt: TGCGCCAGCAGCCGCCTCATATCGGGTGCATATGGCTACACCTTC
d_call: TRBD2; clone_size: -; j_call: TRBJ2-1; v_call: TRBV5-4; cdr3_aa: CASSTPAGANEQFF; cdr3_nt: TGTGCCAGCAGCACCCCGGCGGGAGCGAATGAGCAGTTCTTC
d_call: -; clone_size: once; j_call: TRBJ1-1; v_call: TRBV18; cdr3_aa: CASSANRDNTEAFF; cdr3_nt: TGTGCCAGCTCGGCTAACAGGGACAACACTGAAGCTTTCTTT
d_call: TRBD1; clone_size: -; j_call: TRBJ1-1; v_call: TRBV6-5; cdr3_aa: CASVLLGTGKTEAFF; cdr3_nt: TGTGCCAGCGTCTTACTAGGGACAGGGAAAACTGAAGCTTTCTTT
d_call: -; clone_size: -; j_call: TRBJ1-2; v_call: TRBV5-1; cdr3_aa: CASRFGANYGYTF; cdr3_nt: TGCGCCAGCAGGTTTGGGGCTAACTATGGCTACACCTTC
d_call: -; clone_size: -; j_call: TRBJ2-5; v_call: TRBV25-1; cdr3_aa: CATHPSGGEETQYF; cdr3_nt: TGTGCCACCCACCCTTCGGGCGGTGAAGAGACCCAGTACTTC
d_call: -; clone_size: -; j_call: TRBJ1-1; v_call: TRBV28; cdr3_aa: CASSTPGVNTEAFF; cdr3_nt: TGTGCCAGCAGTACCCCAGGAGTAAACACTGAAGCTTTCTTT
d_call: -; clone_size: -; j_call: TRBJ2-7; v_call: TRBV29-1; cdr3_aa: CSVEIARGEQYF; cdr3_nt: TGCAGCGTTGAAATTGCCCGGGGCGAGCAGTACTTC
d_call: TRBD2; clone_size: -; j_call: TRBJ2-3; v_call: TRBV5-1; cdr3_aa: CASRPNLAGGTDTQYF; cdr3_nt: TGCGCCAGCAGACCTAACTTAGCGGGAGGGACAGATACGCAGTATTTT
d_call: -; clone_size: -; j_call: TRBJ1-2; v_call: TRBV18; cdr3_aa: CASSPPTGTDGYTF; cdr3_nt: TGTGCCAGCTCACCACCGACAGGTACCGATGGCTACACCTTC
d_call: TRBD1; clone_size: -; j_call: TRBJ1-2; v_call: TRBV5-5; cdr3_aa: CASSLRTGGNYGYTF; cdr3_nt: TGTGCCAGCAGCCTCAGGACAGGGGGCAACTATGGCTACACCTTC
d_call: -; clone_size: -; j_call: TRBJ1-2; v_call: TRBV2; cdr3_aa: CASSEATPRGYGYTF; cdr3_nt: TGTGCCAGCAGTGAAGCTACCCCCAGGGGCTATGGCTACACCTTC
d_call: -; clone_size: -; j_call: TRBJ2-7; v_call: TRBV5-1; cdr3_aa: CASSLEQGSYEQYF; cdr3_nt: TGCGCCAGCAGCTTGGAACAGGGCTCCTACGAGCAGTACTTC
d_call: -; clone_size: once; j_call: TRBJ1-2; v_call: TRBV4-1; cdr3_aa: CASSQPLGDLFF; cdr3_nt: TGCGCCAGCAGCCAACCATTGGGGGATCTGTTCTTC
d_call: -; clone_size: -; j_call: TRBJ1-1; v_call: TRBV7-2; cdr3_aa: CASSLAGRGGSAFF; cdr3_nt: TGTGCCAGCAGCTTAGCAGGGAGAGGGGGGTCAGCTTTCTTT
d_call: TRBD2; clone_size: -; j_call: TRBJ2-5; v_call: TRBV4-1; cdr3_aa: CASSEPGLASRQYF; cdr3_nt: TGCGCCAGCAGTGAACCGGGACTAGCGTCACGCCAGTACTTC
d_call: -; clone_size: -; j_call: TRBJ1-1; v_call: TRBV4-1; cdr3_aa: CASSQVNLGFDRTEAFF; cdr3_nt: TGCGCCAGCAGCCAAGTAAATCTGGGGTTTGATCGCACTGAAGCTTTCTTT
d_call: TRBD2; clone_size: once; j_call: TRBJ2-3; v_call: TRBV5-1; cdr3_aa: CASSSGVSSGPTDTQYF; cdr3_nt: TGCGCCAGCAGCTCCGGTGTATCTAGCGGACCCACAGATACGCAGTATTTT
d_call: -; clone_size: -; j_call: TRBJ1-1; v_call: TRBV7-5; cdr3_aa: CASSPRTPGEAFF; cdr3_nt: TGTGCCAGCAGCCCCCGGACTCCTGGGGAAGCTTTCTTT